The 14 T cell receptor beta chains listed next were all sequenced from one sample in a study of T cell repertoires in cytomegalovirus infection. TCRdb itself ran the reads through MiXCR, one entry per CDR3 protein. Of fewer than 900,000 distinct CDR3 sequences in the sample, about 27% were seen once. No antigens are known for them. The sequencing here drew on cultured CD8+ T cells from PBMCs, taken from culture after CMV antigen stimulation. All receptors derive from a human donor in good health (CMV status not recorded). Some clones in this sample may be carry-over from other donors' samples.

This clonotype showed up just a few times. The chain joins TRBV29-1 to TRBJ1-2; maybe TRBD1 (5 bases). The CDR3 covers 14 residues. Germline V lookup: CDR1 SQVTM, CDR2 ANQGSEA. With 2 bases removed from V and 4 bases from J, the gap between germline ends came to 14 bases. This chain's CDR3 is CSVESARAGYGYTF. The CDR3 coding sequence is TGCAGCGTTGAATCGGCCAGGGCCGGCTATGGCTACACCTTC. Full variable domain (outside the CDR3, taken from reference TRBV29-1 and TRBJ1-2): SAVISQKPSRDICQRGTSLTIQCQVDSQVTMMFWYRQQPGQSLTLIATANQGSEATYESGFVIDKFPISRPNLTFSTLTVSNMSPEDSSIYLCSVESARAGYGYTFGSGTRLTVV.

The CDR3 bases are TGTGCCAGCACGTCCAAGGACAGCCCTCGTCCTGAAGCTTTCTTT. This gives the protein CASTSKDSPRPEAFF. The V and J genes are TRBV27 and TRBJ1-1, with D possibly being TRBD1 (6 bases). Trimming shortened V by 7 bases and J by 6 bases, and 21 bases separated the two germline ends. The CDR3 contains 15 residues. The germline V gene has CDR1 MNHEY and CDR2 SMNVEV (reference sequence).

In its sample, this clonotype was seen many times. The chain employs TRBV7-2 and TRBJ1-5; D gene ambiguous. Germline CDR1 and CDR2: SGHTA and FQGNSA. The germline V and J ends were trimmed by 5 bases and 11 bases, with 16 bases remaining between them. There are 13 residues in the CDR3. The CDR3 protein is CASSTILTPAQHF. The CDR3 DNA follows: TGTGCCAGCAGCACAATACTCACCCCGGCCCAGCATTTT.

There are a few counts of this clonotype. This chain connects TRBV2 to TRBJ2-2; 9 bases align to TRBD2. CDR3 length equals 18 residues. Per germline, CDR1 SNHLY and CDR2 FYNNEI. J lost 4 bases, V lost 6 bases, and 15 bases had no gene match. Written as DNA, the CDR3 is TGTGCCAGCAGGATGCCTAGCGGGGACGACCCGGGCACCGGGGAGCTGTTTTTT. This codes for CASRMPSGDDPGTGELFF.

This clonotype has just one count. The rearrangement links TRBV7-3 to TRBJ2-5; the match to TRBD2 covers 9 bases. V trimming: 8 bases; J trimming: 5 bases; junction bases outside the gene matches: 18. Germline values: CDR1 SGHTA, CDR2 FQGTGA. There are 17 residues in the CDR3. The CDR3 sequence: CASDPEERGASGETQYF. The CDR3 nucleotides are TGTGCCAGCGACCCCGAGGAGCGGGGGGCCTCGGGCGAGACCCAGTACTTC.

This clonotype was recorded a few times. The CDR3 DNA sequence: TGCGCCAGCAGCTTGGGGGTTGTTCGGGGCTACACCTTC. Translated: CASSLGVVRGYTF. This chain joins TRBV5-1 and TRBJ1-2; no definite D call. Germline-derived CDR1 and CDR2 are SGHRS and YFSETQ. V lost 0 bases, J lost 8 bases, and 11 bases lay in between. The CDR3 totals 13 residues.

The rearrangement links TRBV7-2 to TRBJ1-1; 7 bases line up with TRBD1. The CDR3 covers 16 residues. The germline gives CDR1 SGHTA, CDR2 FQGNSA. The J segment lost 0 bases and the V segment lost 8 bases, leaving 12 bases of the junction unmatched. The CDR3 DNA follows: TGTGCCAGCCCAGGGGCAGGGGGGAGGATGAACACTGAAGCTTTCTTT. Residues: CASPGAGGRMNTEAFF.

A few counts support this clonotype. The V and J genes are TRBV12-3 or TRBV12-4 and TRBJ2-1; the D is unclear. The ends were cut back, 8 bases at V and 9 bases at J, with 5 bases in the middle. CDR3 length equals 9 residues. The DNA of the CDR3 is TGTGCCAGCGGCCTTGAGCAGTTCTTC. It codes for CASGLEQFF.

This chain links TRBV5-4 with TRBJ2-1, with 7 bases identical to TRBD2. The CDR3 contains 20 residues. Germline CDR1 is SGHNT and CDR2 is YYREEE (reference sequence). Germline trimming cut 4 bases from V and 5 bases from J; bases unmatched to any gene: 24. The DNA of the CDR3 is TGTGCCAGCAGCGCGGGACTCCGGGACTACTTAAACTTGGTCAACAATGAGCAGTTCTTC. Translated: CASSAGLRDYLNLVNNEQFF.

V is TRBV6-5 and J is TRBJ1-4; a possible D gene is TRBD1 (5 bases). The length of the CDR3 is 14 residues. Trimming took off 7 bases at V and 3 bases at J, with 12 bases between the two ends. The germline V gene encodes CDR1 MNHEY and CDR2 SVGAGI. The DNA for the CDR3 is TGTGCCAGCATGAGGGGATTGGCTAATGAAAAACTGTTTTTT. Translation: CASMRGLANEKLFF.

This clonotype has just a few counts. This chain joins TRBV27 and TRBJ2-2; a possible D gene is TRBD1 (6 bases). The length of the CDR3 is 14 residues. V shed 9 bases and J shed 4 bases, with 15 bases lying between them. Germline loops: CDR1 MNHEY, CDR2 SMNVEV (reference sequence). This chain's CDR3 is CASQQGTTTGELFF. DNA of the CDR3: TGTGCCAGTCAACAGGGTACCACCACCGGGGAGCTGTTTTTT.

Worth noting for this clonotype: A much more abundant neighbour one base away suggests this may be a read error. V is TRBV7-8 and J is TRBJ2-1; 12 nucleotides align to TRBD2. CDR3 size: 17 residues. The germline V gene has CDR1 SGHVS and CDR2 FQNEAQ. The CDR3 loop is CASSSTSGGLSYNKQFF. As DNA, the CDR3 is TGTGCCAGCAGCTCGACTAGCGGGGGCCTCTCCTACAATAAGCAGTTCTTC.

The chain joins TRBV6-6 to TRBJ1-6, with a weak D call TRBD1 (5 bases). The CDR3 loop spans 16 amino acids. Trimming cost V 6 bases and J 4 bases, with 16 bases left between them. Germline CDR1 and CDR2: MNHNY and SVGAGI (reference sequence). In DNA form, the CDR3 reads TGTGCCAGCAGCCTTATGAGGGGCCCTTATAATTCACCCCTCCACTTT. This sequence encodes CASSLMRGPYNSPLHF.

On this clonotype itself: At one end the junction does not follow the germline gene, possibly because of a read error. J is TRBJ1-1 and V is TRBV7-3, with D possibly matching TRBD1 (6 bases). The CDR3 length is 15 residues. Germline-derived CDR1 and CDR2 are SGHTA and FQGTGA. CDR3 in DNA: TGTGTCAGCAGCTTAAAGGACAGATATTTCACTGAAGCTTTCTTT. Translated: CVSSLKDRYFTEAFF.